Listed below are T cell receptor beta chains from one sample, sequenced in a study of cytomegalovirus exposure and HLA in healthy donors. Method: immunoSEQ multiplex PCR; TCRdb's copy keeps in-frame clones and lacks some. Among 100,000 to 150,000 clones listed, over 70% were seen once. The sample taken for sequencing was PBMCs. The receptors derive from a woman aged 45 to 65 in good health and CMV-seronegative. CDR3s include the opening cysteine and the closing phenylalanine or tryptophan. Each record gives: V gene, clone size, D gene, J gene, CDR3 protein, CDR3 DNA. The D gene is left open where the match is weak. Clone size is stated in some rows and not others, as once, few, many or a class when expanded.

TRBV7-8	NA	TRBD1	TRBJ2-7	CASSPGQGPYEQYF	TGTGCCAGTAGTCCGGGACAGGGTCCCTACGAGCAGTACTTC
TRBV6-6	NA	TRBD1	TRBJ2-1	CASYEQGAGNEQFF	TGTGCCAGCTACGAACAGGGGGCGGGCAATGAGCAGTTCTTC
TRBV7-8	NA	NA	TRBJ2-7	CASSLQESYEQYF	TGTGCCAGCAGCTTACAGGAATCCTACGAGCAGTACTTC
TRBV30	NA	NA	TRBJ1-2	CAWRGGVISFYGYTF	TGTGCCTGGAGGGGGGGTGTTATTTCTTTCTATGGCTACACCTTC
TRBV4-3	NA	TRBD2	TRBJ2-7	CASSSGTSGIHEQYF	TGCGCCAGCAGCTCCGGGACTAGCGGTATCCACGAGCAGTACTTC
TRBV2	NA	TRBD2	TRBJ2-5	CASSWTSGNQETQYF	TGTGCCAGCAGTTGGACTAGCGGGAACCAAGAGACCCAGTACTTC
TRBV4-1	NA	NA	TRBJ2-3	CASSQAIAMKTDTQYF	TGCGCCAGCAGCCAGGCCATAGCGATGAAAACAGATACGCAGTATTTT
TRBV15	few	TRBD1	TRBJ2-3	CATSRERDRGTDTQYF	TGTGCCACCAGCAGAGAACGGGACAGGGGAACAGATACGCAGTATTTT
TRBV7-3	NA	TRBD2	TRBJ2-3	CASSPRTSGRGTDTQYF	TGTGCCAGCAGCCCCCGGACTAGCGGGAGGGGGACAGATACGCAGTATTTT
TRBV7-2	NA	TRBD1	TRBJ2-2	CASSSRTGGSGELFF	TGTGCCAGCAGCTCCCGGACAGGGGGCAGCGGGGAGCTGTTTTTT
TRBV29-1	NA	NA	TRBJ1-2	CSVVEGDYGYTF	TGCAGCGTTGTAGAGGGAGACTATGGCTACACCTTC
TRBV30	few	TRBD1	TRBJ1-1	CAWTKQGKSEAFF	TGTGCCTGGACTAAACAGGGGAAGTCTGAAGCTTTCTTT
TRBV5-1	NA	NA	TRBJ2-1	CASSLALTDTYNEQFF	TGCGCCAGCAGCTTGGCCCTGACAGATACCTACAATGAGCAGTTCTTC
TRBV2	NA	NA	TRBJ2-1	CASREQGTSEQFF	TGTGCCAGCAGAGAACAGGGTACGAGTGAGCAGTTCTTC
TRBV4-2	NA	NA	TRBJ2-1	CASSQAGGWDEQFF	TGTGCCAGCAGCCAAGCTGGGGGGTGGGATGAGCAGTTCTTC
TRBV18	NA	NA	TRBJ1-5	CASSLGPRDQPQHF	TGTGCCAGCTCACTAGGACCGAGGGATCAGCCCCAGCATTTT
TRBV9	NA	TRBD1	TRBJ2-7	CASSVGTGIYEQYF	TGTGCCAGCAGCGTAGGGACAGGGATCTACGAGCAGTACTTC
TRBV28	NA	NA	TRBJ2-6	CASSLDSSGANVLTF	TGTGCCAGCAGTTTGGACAGCTCTGGGGCCAACGTCCTGACTTTC
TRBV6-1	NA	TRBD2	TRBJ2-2	CASRALAGGGGELFF	TGTGCCAGCAGGGCTCTAGCGGGAGGGGGCGGGGAGCTGTTTTTT
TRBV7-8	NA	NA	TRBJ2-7	CASSLPAGWGDGYEQYF	TGTGCCAGCAGCTTACCAGCGGGTTGGGGGGACGGCTACGAGCAGTACTTC
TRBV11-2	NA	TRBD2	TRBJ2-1	CASSLVDGGRRNEQFF	TGTGCCAGCAGCTTAGTCGACGGCGGGAGGAGGAATGAGCAGTTCTTC
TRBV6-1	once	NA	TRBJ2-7	CASSEGGASTYEQYF	TGTGCCAGCAGTGAAGGCGGGGCATCGACCTACGAGCAGTACTTC
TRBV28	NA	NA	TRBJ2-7	CASSYQTPYEQYF	TGTGCCAGCAGTTACCAGACACCCTACGAGCAGTACTTC
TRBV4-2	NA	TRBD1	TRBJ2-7	CASSQEEGTGGYEQYF	TGTGCCAGCAGCCAAGAAGAGGGGACAGGGGGCTACGAGCAGTACTTC
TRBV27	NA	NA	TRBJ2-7	CASSLYGSGFEQYF	TGTGCCAGCAGTTTATACGGGAGTGGATTCGAGCAGTACTTC
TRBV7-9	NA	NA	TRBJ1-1	CASSSGVEKNTEAFF	TGTGCCAGCAGCTCGGGAGTGGAGAAAAACACTGAAGCTTTCTTT
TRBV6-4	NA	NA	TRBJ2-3	CASSDSTDSDTDTQYF	TGTGCCAGCAGTGACTCGACGGACTCGGACACAGATACGCAGTATTTT
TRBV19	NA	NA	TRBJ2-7	CASSIYREPSYEQYF	TGTGCCAGTAGTATATACAGGGAGCCCTCCTACGAGCAGTACTTC
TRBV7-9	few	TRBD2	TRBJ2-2	CASSPLAGGNTGELFF	TGTGCCAGCAGCCCGCTAGCGGGAGGGAACACCGGGGAGCTGTTTTTT
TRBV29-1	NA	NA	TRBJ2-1	CSVVPGAGVDNEQFF	TGCAGCGTTGTTCCTGGGGCTGGGGTTGATAATGAGCAGTTCTTC
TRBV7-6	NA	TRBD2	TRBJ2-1	CASSPEQLAGYEQFF	TGTGCCAGCAGCCCCGAACAGCTAGCGGGGTATGAGCAGTTCTTC
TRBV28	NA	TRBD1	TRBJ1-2	CASSSTGGGHNYGYTF	TGTGCCAGCAGTTCGACAGGGGGCGGACATAACTATGGCTACACCTTC
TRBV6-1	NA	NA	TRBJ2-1	CASIQWTETYNEQFF	TGTGCCAGCATCCAATGGACTGAGACCTACAATGAGCAGTTCTTC
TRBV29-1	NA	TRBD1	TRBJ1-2	CSVEDAGGQKGGYTF	TGCAGCGTTGAAGATGCCGGGGGACAGAAAGGGGGCTACACCTTC
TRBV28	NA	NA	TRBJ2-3	CASSFAPADTQYF	TGTGCCAGCAGTTTTGCGCCCGCAGATACGCAGTATTTT